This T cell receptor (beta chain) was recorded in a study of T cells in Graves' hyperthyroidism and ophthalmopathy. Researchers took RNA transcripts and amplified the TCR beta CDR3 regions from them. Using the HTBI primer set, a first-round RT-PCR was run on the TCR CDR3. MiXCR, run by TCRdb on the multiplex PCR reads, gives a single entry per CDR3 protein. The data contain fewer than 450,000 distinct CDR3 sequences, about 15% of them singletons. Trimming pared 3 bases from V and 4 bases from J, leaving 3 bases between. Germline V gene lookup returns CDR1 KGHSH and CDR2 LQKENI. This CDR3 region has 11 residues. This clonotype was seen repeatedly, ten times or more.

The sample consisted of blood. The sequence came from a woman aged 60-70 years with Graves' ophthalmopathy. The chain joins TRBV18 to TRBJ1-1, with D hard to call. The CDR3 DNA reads TGTGCCAGCTCACCCTCCACTGAAGCTTTCTTT. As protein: CASSPSTEAFF.